One sample yielded the 3 T cell receptor beta chains listed below, sequenced in a study of OX40 agonist ivuxolimab in advanced cancers. TCRdb's copy holds only in-frame clones and misses some; the assay was immunoSEQ multiplex PCR. The data show 65,000 to 75,000 clones, around 87% seen once. Sequencing used CD4+ or CD8+ T cells sorted from blood, obtained in a trial of the OX40 agonist ivuxolimab. The receptors originated from an adult with an advanced solid tumor such as melanoma, head and neck, liver or kidney cancer.

The gene calls are TRBV5-4 and TRBJ1-4; a possible D gene is TRBD1 (6 bases). The V gene's germline CDR1 is SGHNT and CDR2 YYREEE (reference sequence). The V gene lost 5 bases and the J gene lost 7 bases, with 15 bases spanning the gap. There are 14 residues in the CDR3. The CDR3, as DNA: TGTGCCAGCAGGCCACAGGGCGACTCTGAAAAACTGTTTTTT. Protein: CASRPQGDSEKLFF.

The rearrangement uses TRBV18 and TRBJ2-7, with D unresolved. The CDR3 totals 15 residues. Germline lookup yields CDR1 KGHSH and CDR2 LQKENI. The germline V and J ends were trimmed by 6 bases and 4 bases, with 19 bases remaining between them. This CDR3 reads CASSTISDTGYEQYF. CDR3 in DNA: TGTGCCAGCTCTACCATCAGCGACACCGGTTACGAGCAGTACTTC.

This chain joins TRBV4-1 and TRBJ1-4, with D possibly matching TRBD1 (5 bases). The germline gives CDR1 MGHRA, CDR2 YSYEKL. The CDR3 consists of 19 residues. The V end was cut by 0 bases, the J end by 5 bases, with 22 bases between. The CDR3 DNA sequence: TGCGCCAGCAGCCAAGATACTACCCGGGTTGGGGGAAAGAATGAAAAACTGTTTTTT. It codes for CASSQDTTRVGGKNEKLFF.